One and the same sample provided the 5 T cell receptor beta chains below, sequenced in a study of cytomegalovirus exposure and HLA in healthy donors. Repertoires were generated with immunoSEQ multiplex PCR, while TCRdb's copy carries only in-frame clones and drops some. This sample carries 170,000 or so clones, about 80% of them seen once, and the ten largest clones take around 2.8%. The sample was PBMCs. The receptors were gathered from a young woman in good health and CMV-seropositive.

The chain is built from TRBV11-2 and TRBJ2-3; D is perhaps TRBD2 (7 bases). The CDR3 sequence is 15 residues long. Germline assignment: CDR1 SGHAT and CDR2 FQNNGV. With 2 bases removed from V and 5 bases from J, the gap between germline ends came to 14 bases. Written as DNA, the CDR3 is TGTGCCAGCAGCTTATGGGGGGGGCTAAGAGATACGCAGTATTTT. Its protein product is CASSLWGGLRDTQYF.

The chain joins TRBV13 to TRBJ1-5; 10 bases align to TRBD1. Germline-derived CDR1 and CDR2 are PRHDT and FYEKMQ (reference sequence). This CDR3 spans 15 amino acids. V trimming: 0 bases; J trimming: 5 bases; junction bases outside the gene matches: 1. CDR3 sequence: CASSLGGTGDQPQHF. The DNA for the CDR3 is TGTGCCAGCAGCTTAGGCGGGACAGGGGATCAGCCCCAGCATTTT. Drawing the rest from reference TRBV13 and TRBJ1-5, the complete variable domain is AAGVIQSPRHLIKEKRETATLKCYPIPRHDTVYWYQQGPGQDPQFLISFYEKMQSDKGSIPDRFSAQQFSDYHSELNMSSLELGDSALYFCASSLGGTGDQPQHFGDGTRLSIL.

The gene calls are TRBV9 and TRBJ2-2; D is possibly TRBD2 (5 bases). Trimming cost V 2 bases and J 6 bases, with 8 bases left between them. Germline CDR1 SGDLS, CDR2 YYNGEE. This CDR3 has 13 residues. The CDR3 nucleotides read TGTGCCAGCAGCGTGGGCGGGCCCGGGGAGCTGTTTTTT. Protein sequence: CASSVGGPGELFF.

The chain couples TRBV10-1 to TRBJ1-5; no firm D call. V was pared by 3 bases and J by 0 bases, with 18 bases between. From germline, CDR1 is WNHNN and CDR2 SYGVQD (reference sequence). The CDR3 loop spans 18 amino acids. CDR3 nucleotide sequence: TGCGCCAGCAGTGAAAAAAGTCCCCTACTGAATAGCAATCAGCCCCAGCATTTT. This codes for CASSEKSPLLNSNQPQHF.

CDR3 sequence: CASKQDRESSTEAFF. The CDR3 bases are TGTGCCAGCAAACAGGACAGGGAGAGTTCCACTGAAGCTTTCTTT. The rearrangement joins TRBV6-6 to TRBJ1-1; 8 bases are shared with TRBD1. The germline V gene has CDR1 MNHNY and CDR2 SVGAGI (reference sequence). The CDR3 consists of 15 residues. V lost 7 bases and J lost 4; bases outside the gene matches: 11.